This TCR beta chain was recovered during a study of blood T cell repertoires in COVID-19 (dated by TCRdb to 2020 to 2021). At the level of the whole study: Collaborator samples came from the United States, Italy and Spain and covered acute and convalescent phases of COVID-19. Samples were obtained from the ongoing ImmuneRACE study (first 160 participants) and from 950 to 1,500 subjects provided by 6 global collaborators. The material from the prospective study consisted of cDNA or gDNA derived from T cells, B-cell-depleted T cells, or PBMCs. Where available, HLA class I and class II types were taken from metadata supplied by the sample provider and were not determined by assay-based typing. A de-identified subject ID, COVID-19 status, age in years and sex were almost always included in the sample metadata. A freely available public database, intended as a resource for researchers studying the immune response to SARS-CoV-2, is where the repertoires were released. Subjects who had been exposed to COVID-19, were actively infected with it, or had recovered from it provided the deeply sampled blood TCRbeta repertoires that made up the dataset.

The immunoSEQ Assay, a bias-controlled multiplex PCR, was used to amplify TCRbeta CDR3 regions from genomic DNA. Regarding the original processing steps: Nucleated cell counts per sample were estimated from amplification of reference gene primers within the assay. To quantify the absolute abundance of each unique TCRbeta CDR3 rearrangement, sequence reads were collapsed and filtered. Productive Simpson clonality was computed per sample as the square root of Simpson's diversity index over productive rearrangements. Drawn from immuneACCESS, this table holds only the in-frame rearrangements with V and J called that TCRdb kept. Clones are partly lost; checked studies trace under half to an unresolved V gene and leave the rest unexplained. The DNA gave D and trimming, while V, J and clone size come from that table. This sample gives 150,000 to 200,000 clones in total; nearly 90% of them show up just once. Approximately 2% of the sample is taken by the ten largest.

General study outcomes and caveats: Clinical and demographic metadata were provided uncurated, with the amount varying by source and participant.

A remark on this clone: Its cognate antigen has yet to be identified. No base qualities exist here, and no much larger clone lies one base off it.

Samples from volunteer blood donors who had recovered from COVID-19 were contributed by a second Seattle source. The collaborating institutions used their own protocols to collect whole blood in K2EDTA tubes. For TCRbeta analysis, collaborators shipped samples as frozen whole blood, isolated PBMCs, or DNA extracted from either of those sample types. V is cut back by 6 bases and J by 10 bases, with 9 bases in the junction unmatched. CDR1 and CDR2, looked up from the germline V gene, are SGHTS and YDEGEE. The CDR3 measures 13 amino acids from cysteine to phenylalanine. Only the CDR3 portion is preserved as DNA: 39 bases, with reading frame beginning at the first base.

The chain uses TRBV5-8 and TRBJ2-1, and TRBD2 matches 8 of the central bases. This TCR derives from a man between 18 and 29 years old who had recovered from COVID-19. Sequenced: peripheral blood. DNA sequence: TGTGCCAGCAAACAGTCCAGGACTAGCGAGCAGTTCTTC. The encoded protein is CASKQSRTSEQFF.